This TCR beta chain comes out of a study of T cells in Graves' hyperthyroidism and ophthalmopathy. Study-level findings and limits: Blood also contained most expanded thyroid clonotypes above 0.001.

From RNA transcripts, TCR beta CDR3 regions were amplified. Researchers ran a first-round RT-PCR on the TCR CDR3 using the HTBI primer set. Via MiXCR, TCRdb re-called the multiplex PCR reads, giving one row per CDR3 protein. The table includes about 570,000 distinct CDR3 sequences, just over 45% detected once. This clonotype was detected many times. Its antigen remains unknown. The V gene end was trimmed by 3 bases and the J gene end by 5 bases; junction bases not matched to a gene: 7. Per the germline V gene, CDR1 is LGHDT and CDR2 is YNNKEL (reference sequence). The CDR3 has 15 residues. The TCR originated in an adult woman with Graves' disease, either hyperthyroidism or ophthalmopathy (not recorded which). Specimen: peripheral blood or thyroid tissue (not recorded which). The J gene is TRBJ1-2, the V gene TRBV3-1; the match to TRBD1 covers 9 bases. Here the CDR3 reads CASSQGGQGGYGYTF. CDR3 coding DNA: TGTGCCAGCAGCCAGGGGGGACAGGGAGGATATGGCTACACCTTC.